These T cell receptor beta chains were read from a single sample in a study of cytomegalovirus exposure and HLA in healthy donors. The data were produced by immunoSEQ multiplex PCR, yet TCRdb's version contains in-frame clones alone and is incomplete. The sample holds 80,000 to 130,000 clones; 65% to 75% are singletons and the top ten take about 4.9%. The specimen was PBMCs. The receptors were gathered from a woman aged 18 to 35 in good health and CMV-seropositive. Each CDR3 is given with its conserved first and last residue. D genes are given only for firm matches. Not all rows give a size; the values are once, few, many and, for expanded clones, a class.

d_call clone_size j_call v_call cdr3_nt cdr3_aa
TRBD2 once TRBJ2-3 TRBV29-1 TGCAGCGGGGGGACTAGCGGGACGACGGATACGCAGTATTTT CSGGTSGTTDTQYF
NA NA TRBJ1-4 TRBV19 TGTGCCAGTAGTAGAGTCCCAGGTGAAAAACTGTTTTTT CASSRVPGEKLFF
TRBD1 NA TRBJ2-7 TRBV6-1 TGTGCCAGCAGCACAGGGGGCAACGACTACGAGCAGTACTTC CASSTGGNDYEQYF
NA NA TRBJ2-2 TRBV18 TGTGCCAGCTCACCATTTCCTTTAACCGGGGAGCTGTTTTTT CASSPFPLTGELFF
TRBD2 NA TRBJ2-3 TRBV19 TGTGCCAGTACTATAGGGAGGGACACAGATACGCAGTATTTT CASTIGRDTDTQYF
NA NA TRBJ2-5 TRBV7-2 TGTGCCAGCAGCTTCATAGCGGTGGGTGGGGGTGAGACCCAGTACTTC CASSFIAVGGGETQYF
NA NA TRBJ1-5 TRBV28 TGTGCCAGCAGCCGTCAGGCCCAGCATTTT CASSRQAQHF
NA NA TRBJ2-2 TRBV25-1 TGTGCCAGCAGCCTACCGGGACAGCTAGCGCCCGGGGAGCTGTTTTTT CASSLPGQLAPGELFF
TRBD2 few TRBJ2-1 TRBV7-9 TGTGCCAGCAGCCCCTTTTTAGCGGGAACTTACAATGAGCAGTTCTTC CASSPFLAGTYNEQFF
NA NA TRBJ2-7 TRBV27 TGTGCCGCCGGCGGGGCGAGCTCCTACGAGCAGTACTTC CAAGGASSYEQYF
NA NA TRBJ2-1 TRBV7-3 TGTGCCAGCAGCTCCTCTAGTGTGCAGTTCTTC CASSSSSVQFF
NA NA TRBJ1-2 TRBV27 TGTGCCAGCAGTCCCGGGGGGGGGCTAGGTGGCTACACCTTC CASSPGGGLGGYTF
TRBD1 NA TRBJ1-4 TRBV2 TGTGCCAGCACCAAGGACAGGGATGAAAAACTGTTTTTT CASTKDRDEKLFF
NA NA TRBJ1-2 TRBV30 TGTGCCTGGGGGCGGGGCGCAGGGTATGGCTACACCTTC CAWGRGAGYGYTF
NA few TRBJ2-1 TRBV4-2 TGTGCCAGCAGCCAAGACAGGGATTACAATGAGCAGTTCTTC CASSQDRDYNEQFF
NA once TRBJ1-1 TRBV7-2 TGTGCCAGCAGCTTAGCGTTGGGGCGGAGTACTGAAGCTTTCTTT CASSLALGRSTEAFF
TRBD1 NA TRBJ1-2 TRBV7-3 TGTGCCAGCACCTCCCGGGACAGGGCACAGAACTATGGCTACACCTTC CASTSRDRAQNYGYTF
TRBD1 NA TRBJ2-5 TRBV7-9 TGTGCCAGCAGCTTACAGGGGGCTTGGGAGACCCAGTACTTC CASSLQGAWETQYF
TRBD2 NA TRBJ2-1 TRBV7-2 TGTGCCAGCAGCTTAGTGACTAGCGAGTACAATGAGCAGTTCTTC CASSLVTSEYNEQFF
NA NA TRBJ1-5 TRBV5-1 TGCGCCAGCAGCTTGGAAGGAGTGAGCAATCAGCCCCAGCATTTT CASSLEGVSNQPQHF
TRBD2 NA TRBJ2-7 TRBV28 TGTGCCAGCTGTATCACTAGCGGATACGAGCAGTACTTC CASCITSGYEQYF
TRBD2 NA TRBJ2-7 TRBV19 TGTGCCAGTAGTATCTTGGGACTAGCGGTTCCCTACGAGCAGTACTTC CASSILGLAVPYEQYF